The 13 T cell receptor beta chains below come from one sample, sequenced in a study of T cell repertoires in cytomegalovirus infection (dated by TCRdb to the late 2010s). These receptors are not linked to any known antigen. The treatment or condition label, read with the paper, signifies: in vitro stimulation with specific CMV peptide epitopes to enrich CMV-specific T cells. Sequencing used an Illumina HiSeq 1500. The public reads were reanalyzed by TCRdb: fastp trimming at Q25, MiXCR alignment, in-frame beta chains only. A single entry per CDR3 protein holds the most common genes and DNA from its merged rows. This sample is represented by about 470,000 distinct CDR3 sequences; under 55% of them were singletons. The biggest ten clones account for about two fifths of the sample. The specimen was cultured PBMCs, collected from culture after CMV antigen stimulation. Receptors originate from a human donor in good health (CMV status not recorded). Some clones in this sample may be carry-over from other donors' samples.

This clonotype was observed a few times. V usage is TRBV7-7 and J usage is TRBJ2-1, with D possibly matching TRBD1 (6 bases). The V gene lost 6 bases and the J gene lost 4 bases, with 16 bases spanning the gap. CDR3 length equals 15 residues. CDR1 is SSHAT and CDR2 is FNYEAQ in the germline V gene (reference sequence). CDR3 sequence reads: CASSHPGQSYNEQFF. Here the CDR3 DNA reads TGTGCCAGCAGTCATCCGGGACAATCATACAATGAGCAGTTCTTC.

The chain couples TRBV19 to TRBJ1-5; D unclear. V lost 5 bases, J lost 5 bases, and 10 bases lay in between. CDR3 size: 13 residues. Per the germline V gene, CDR1 is LNHDA and CDR2 is SQIVND (reference sequence). The CDR3 nucleotides are TGTGCCAGTAGTTTTGACGGAGATCAGCCCCAGCATTTT. Translating gives CASSFDGDQPQHF. The variable domain in full, with the rest retrieved from reference TRBV19 and TRBJ1-5, is DGGITQSPKYLFRKEGQNVTLSCEQNLNHDAMYWYRQDPGQGLRLIYYSQIVNDFQKGDIAEGYSVSREKKESFPLTVTSAQKNPTAFYLCASSFDGDQPQHFGDGTRLSIL.

The V gene is TRBV6-6, the J gene TRBJ2-1, with TRBD2 matching over 13 bases. After removal of 0 bases from V and 5 bases from J, the junction contained 7 bases not matched to a gene. Germline V gene data show CDR1 as MNHNY and CDR2 as SVGAGI (reference sequence). The CDR3 is 18 amino acids. CDR3 region: CASSYSTTGLAGDNEQFF. The CDR3 DNA reads as TGTGCCAGCAGTTACTCGACAACAGGACTAGCGGGGGACAATGAGCAGTTCTTC.

The chain recombines TRBV24-1 with TRBJ2-3, with TRBD2 as a possible D gene (7 bases). Germline-derived CDR1 and CDR2 are KGHDR and SFDVKD. V lost 6 bases and J lost 2, with 17 bases in between. This CDR3 comprises 16 residues. This chain's CDR3 is CATSPSGGLFTDTQYF. The CDR3 DNA reads as TGTGCCACCAGTCCTTCGGGGGGCCTTTTCACAGATACGCAGTATTTT.

The sample holds a few counts of this clonotype. This chain uses TRBV6-2 or TRBV6-3 with TRBJ1-2; 8 bases map to TRBD1. The CDR3 spans 14 residues. V shed 7 bases, J shed 0 bases, and the junction held 4 bases outside the gene matches. CDR1 MNHEY and CDR2 SVGEGT come from the germline V gene. CDR3 sequence: CASKPGGTNYGYTF. CDR3 bases: TGTGCCAGCAAACCAGGGGGCACTAACTATGGCTACACCTTC.

V is TRBV6-1 and J is TRBJ1-1; D might be TRBD1 (5 bases). CDR3 length: 11 amino acids. Trimming removed 6 bases from V and 7 bases from J, with 9 bases in between. Per the germline V gene, CDR1 is MNHNS and CDR2 is SASEGT. CDR3 sequence (DNA): TGTGCCAGCAGGCGACAGAGTGAAGCTTTCTTT. It yields the protein CASRRQSEAFF.

The gene calls are TRBV5-4 and TRBJ2-7; 14 bases map to TRBD2. CDR3 length: 17 residues. Germline lookup yields CDR1 SGHNT and CDR2 YYREEE (reference sequence). Unmatched junction bases numbered 7, after V lost 3 bases and J lost 2 bases. The CDR3 here is CASSWGLAGAATYEQYF. For the CDR3, the DNA is TGTGCCAGCAGCTGGGGACTAGCGGGGGCCGCAACCTACGAGCAGTACTTC.

This chain connects TRBV5-1 to TRBJ2-1; D is perhaps TRBD2 (5 bases). The CDR3 extends over 15 amino acids. Germline V gene sequence: CDR1 SGHRS, CDR2 YFSETQ. V lost 0 bases and J 2 bases, leaving 9 bases between the germline ends. The CDR3 DNA reads as TGCGCCAGCAGCTTGGAGGACGGGGCCTACAATGAGCAGTTCTTC. Translating it yields CASSLEDGAYNEQFF.

The V call is TRBV19, the J call TRBJ2-1, with TRBD2 identical over 7 bases. Germline values: CDR1 LNHDA, CDR2 SQIVND (reference sequence). V dropped 6 bases and J dropped 6; count of bases not matched to a gene: 8. The CDR3 is 14 residues long. CDR3 nucleotide sequence: TGTGCCAGTAGCCGGGACTACGACTTCAATGAGCAGTTCTTC. This translates into CASSRDYDFNEQFF.

This chain uses TRBV5-1 with TRBJ1-1; 11 bases line up with TRBD1. Germline CDR1 is SGHRS and CDR2 is YFSETQ. The CDR3 totals 17 residues. Trimming cost V 4 bases and J 10 bases; bases outside gene matches: 18. The CDR3 loop is CASSPGPPGQGGSGAFF. CDR3 DNA sequence: TGCGCCAGCAGCCCAGGGCCACCGGGACAGGGGGGTTCAGGAGCTTTCTTT.

The chain is built from TRBV6-8 and TRBJ2-5; perhaps TRBD2 as D (7 bases). This CDR3 spans 16 amino acids. The V and J ends lost 5 bases and 3 bases respectively, with 19 bases between them. Germline-derived CDR1 and CDR2 are MNHGY and SAAAGT. CDR3 protein: CASSPHGRGPKETQYF. In DNA, the CDR3 is TGTGCCAGCAGTCCCCATGGGCGGGGGCCGAAAGAGACCCAGTACTTC.

V is TRBV12-3 or TRBV12-4 and J is TRBJ1-3; D not resolved. V was trimmed by 6 bases and J by 4 bases, leaving 13 bases between them. The CDR3 sequence is 14 residues long. The CDR3 loop is CASRADYGGNTIYF. CDR3 bases: TGTGCCAGCAGGGCTGATTATGGAGGAAACACCATATATTTT.

CDR3 loop: CASRKGPESSYEQYF. CDR3 coding DNA: TGTGCCAGCAGAAAGGGTCCGGAAAGCTCCTACGAGCAGTACTTC. V is TRBV27 and J is TRBJ2-7; D remains ambiguous. Between the trimmed V and J ends, which lost 6 bases and 0 bases, there was a span of 15 bases. Looked up from germline, CDR1 is MNHEY and CDR2 is SMNVEV (reference sequence). The CDR3 has 15 amino acids.